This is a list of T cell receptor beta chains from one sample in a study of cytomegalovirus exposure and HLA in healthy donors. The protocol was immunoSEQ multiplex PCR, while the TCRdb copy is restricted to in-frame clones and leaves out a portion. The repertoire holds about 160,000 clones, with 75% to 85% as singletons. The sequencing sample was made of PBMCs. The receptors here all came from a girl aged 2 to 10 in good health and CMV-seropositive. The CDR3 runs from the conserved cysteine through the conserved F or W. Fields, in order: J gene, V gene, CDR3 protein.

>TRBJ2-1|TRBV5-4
CATSTGGPYNEQFF
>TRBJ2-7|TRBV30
CAWASGGPPYEQYF
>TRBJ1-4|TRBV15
CATSRIATGDEKLFF
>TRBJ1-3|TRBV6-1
CASSEETASGNTIYF
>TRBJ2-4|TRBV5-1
CASSLGSQSNIQYF
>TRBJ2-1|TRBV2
CASRPISKLPLWSSYNEQFF
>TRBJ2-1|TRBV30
CAWSVTESLVDEQFF
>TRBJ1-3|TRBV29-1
CSVDRGIYF
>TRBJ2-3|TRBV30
CAWTFLGTASDTQYF
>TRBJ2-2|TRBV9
CASSVGLLANTGELFF
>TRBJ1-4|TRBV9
CASSVSGPNEKLFF
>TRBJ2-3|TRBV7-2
CASSLVYRNTDTQYF
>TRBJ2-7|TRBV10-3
CAISGYPGTGYEQYF
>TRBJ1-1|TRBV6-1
CASSEGRANTEAFF
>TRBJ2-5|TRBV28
CASSARLAGVETQYF
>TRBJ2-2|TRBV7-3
CASSSTGANTGELFF
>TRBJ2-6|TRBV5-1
CASKRFRVDSGANVLTF
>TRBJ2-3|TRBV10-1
CASSLLAGVLSDTQYF
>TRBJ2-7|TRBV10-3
CAISESGTTYEQYF
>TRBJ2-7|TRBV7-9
CASSYSSYEQYF
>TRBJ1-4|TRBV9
CASSVTGSPNEKLFF
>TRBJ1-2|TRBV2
CASIMSGEGAGYTF
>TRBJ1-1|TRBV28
CASSILTLNTEAFF
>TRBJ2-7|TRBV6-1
CASRRQGAGDEQYF
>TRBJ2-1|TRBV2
CASSLAGSSYNEQFF
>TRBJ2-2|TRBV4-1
CASSRMDGDTGELFF
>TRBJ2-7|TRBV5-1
CASSRDYEQYF
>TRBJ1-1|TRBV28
CASSLGTEYTEAFF
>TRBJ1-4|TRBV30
CSGRDNLGEKLFF
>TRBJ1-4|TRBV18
CASSPQDTSGYEKLFF
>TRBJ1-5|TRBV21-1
CASSKVAGKDQPQHF
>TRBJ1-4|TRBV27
CASSLSPGKVEKLFF
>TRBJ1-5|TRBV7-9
CASSSGNQPQHF
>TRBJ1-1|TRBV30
CASKLEEEAFF
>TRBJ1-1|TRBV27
CASSFNSIFGTEAFF
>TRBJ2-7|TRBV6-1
CASSLKGGPAWEQYF
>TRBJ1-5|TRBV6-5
CASSQGTGTQHF
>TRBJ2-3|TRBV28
CASTWDFPTSTDTQYF
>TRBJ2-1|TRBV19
CASSFQRRYNEQFF
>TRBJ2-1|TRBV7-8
CASSFYRPGTRTRHNEQFF
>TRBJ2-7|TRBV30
CAWKGFQRAYEQYF
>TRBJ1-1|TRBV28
CASSLVGVNTEAFF